This T cell receptor beta chain emerged from a study of shared clonotypes between healthy human individuals. Study-wide context: CD8 memory received one plate per donor, CD8 naive two, CD4 memory three and CD4 naive three. Study findings and constraints: In contrast to clonotypes shared by all four donors, non-shared clonotypes had lower generation probabilities.

Concerning this clone itself: Antigen specificity is unknown.

Donors were healthy HIV-negative adults without recent acute infections or vaccinations. CDR1 and CDR2 (germline): MDHEN, SYDVKM. V was clipped by 6 bases and J by 7 bases; unmatched bases: 13. The CDR3 is 16 residues long. Methods used by the authors: For the immunoSEQ data, sequences were junction-only without quality scores, so filtering differed. Some clones are missing from TCRdb's copy, which holds only in-frame ones; the method was immunoSEQ multiplex PCR. V, J and clone size are those of that table, while D and trimming were read from the DNA. The top ten clones hold 0.06% of a sample with approximately 500,000 clones, almost 97% of them seen once.

The specimen sequenced was naive CD4+ T cells sorted from blood. The subset is: CD45RA+ positively selected. This clonotype was sampled from a woman in her twenties or thirties in good health. V and J are TRBV28 and TRBJ1-4, with TRBD1 matching over 8 bases. The CDR3 DNA is TGTGCCAGCAGCCCAGGGGGCCTATTTCAGGGTGAAAAACTGTTTTTT. Encoded protein: CASSPGGLFQGEKLFF.